One sample yielded the 7 T cell receptor beta chains listed below, sequenced in a study of CD4 and CD8 cells across lung adenocarcinoma regions. Using its own MiXCR run on the PCR reads, TCRdb lists one record per CDR3 protein. The profile shows 3,500 to 4,000 distinct CDR3 sequences, around 60% of them singletons. Source material: CD4+ T cells from the margin of a lung tumor. These receptors all come from a female donor with lung adenocarcinoma. The CD4 and CD8 labels of this study may be unreliable.

J is TRBJ2-3 and V is TRBV20-1; weak D call: TRBD1 (6 bases). The CDR3 loop spans 16 amino acids. Germline CDR1 reads DFQATT; CDR2 reads SNEGSKA (reference sequence). V lost 2 bases and J 4 bases, leaving 19 bases between the germline ends. The DNA of the CDR3 is TGCAGTGCTAGACAGAGGGTGGGGGCTTTCGCAGATACGCAGTATTTT. This codes for CSARQRVGAFADTQYF.

The V call is TRBV7-2, the J call TRBJ2-1; 16 bases line up with TRBD2. Judging by the DNA end, TRBJ2-5 fits better; the J call may be wrong. The CDR3 has 18 residues. Germline assignment: CDR1 SGHTA and CDR2 FQGNSA. The CDR3 here is CASSRGTSGRAGRETQYF. For the CDR3, the DNA is TGTGCCAGCAGCCGAGGGACTAGCGGGAGGGCCGGTAGGGAGACCCAGTACTTC.

This clonotype was counted a single time. This chain uses TRBV6-1 with TRBJ2-2; the D call may be TRBD1 or TRBD2 (5 bases each). This CDR3 has 13 amino acids. The germline V gene has CDR1 MNHNS and CDR2 SASEGT. With 4 bases removed from V and 13 bases from J, the gap between germline ends came to 16 bases. As DNA, the CDR3 is TGTGCCAGCAGTGGGGCAGTAACCGGGACGCTGTTTTTT. This translates into CASSGAVTGTLFF.

CDR3 nucleotides: TGTGCCAGCAAAAGGGGGGATACCACCTACAATGAGCAGTTCTTC. This codes for CASKRGDTTYNEQFF. The chain has TRBV27 and TRBJ2-1; D tentatively fits TRBD1 or TRBD2 (6 bases each). Germline CDR1 reads MNHEY; CDR2 reads SMNVEV (reference sequence). Trimming took off 7 bases at V and 2 bases at J, with 15 bases between the two ends. The CDR3 runs 15 residues.

The V call is TRBV6-1, the J call TRBJ2-5; no reliable D call. This CDR3 comprises 14 residues. CDR1 MNHNS and CDR2 SASEGT come from the germline V gene. V lost 6 bases and J lost 0, with 11 bases in between. DNA of the CDR3: TGTGCCAGCAGCACAAGTTGGTACCAAGAGACCCAGTACTTC. It codes for CASSTSWYQETQYF.

This chain connects TRBV27 to TRBJ2-2; D assignment may be TRBD1 or TRBD2 (5 bases each). The CDR3 has 14 residues. V was pared by 8 bases and J by 4 bases, with 14 bases between. From germline, CDR1 is MNHEY and CDR2 SMNVEV (reference sequence). For the CDR3, the DNA is TGTGCCAGCCGAACGGGGCTCAGCACCGGGGAGCTGTTTTTT. Translating it yields CASRTGLSTGELFF.

In its sample, this clonotype is large. The rearrangement uses TRBV6-1 and TRBJ2-3, with D possibly matching TRBD1 (5 bases). Germline V gene data show CDR1 as MNHNS and CDR2 as SASEGT. This CDR3 is 14 amino acids long. V lost 4 bases to trimming and J lost 0 bases, with 8 bases between them. The CDR3 sequence: CASSVGVSTDTQYF. In DNA, the CDR3 is TGTGCCAGCAGTGTAGGGGTCAGCACAGATACGCAGTATTTT.